The next 26 T cell receptor beta chains were all read from a single sample in a study of blood T cells in healthy people across ages. Then a second PCR, running about 6 to 12 cycles, was carried out with a sample-barcoded 5' primer and a J-beta primer mix. Via MiXCR, TCRdb re-called the 5' RACE reads, giving one row per CDR3 protein. In the table there are 710,000 or so distinct CDR3 sequences, about 20% of which are singletons. Material: blood. These receptors came from a man in his 70s in good health.

This clonotype was seen a handful of times. V gene TRBV12-3 or TRBV12-4 combines with J gene TRBJ1-1; D gene uncertain. Deletions cut 7 bases from V and 1 base from J, with 10 bases between. There are 13 residues in the CDR3. CDR3 nucleotides: TGTGCCAGCAAATTACGGGGGAACACTGAAGCTTTCTTT. Encoded protein: CASKLRGNTEAFF.

This clonotype has more than one count but fewer than ten. V usage is TRBV25-1 and J usage is TRBJ2-7, with D possibly TRBD2 on 5 matching bases. This CDR3 has 13 amino acids. V was shortened by 6 bases and J by 4 bases, with 13 bases between the two germline ends. Germline V gene data show CDR1 as MGHDK and CDR2 as SYGVNS. CDR3 in DNA: TGTGCCAGCAGGGGGAGAGGGAATTACGAGCAGTACTTC. It is translated as CASRGRGNYEQYF.

The V and J genes are TRBV3-1 and TRBJ2-1; a possible D gene is TRBD1 (6 bases). The J call could be wrong; TRBJ2-7 is a better fit for the DNA end. Germline assignment: CDR1 LGHDT and CDR2 YNNKEL (reference sequence). The CDR3 loop spans 13 amino acids. CDR3: CASSPRTAYEQYF. The CDR3 nucleotides are TGTGCCAGCAGCCCCCGGACAGCCTACGAGCAGTACTTC.

In this sample, this clonotype turned up a few times. This chain joins TRBV20-1 and TRBJ2-7; D is possibly TRBD1 (6 bases). This CDR3 has 12 amino acids. The germline CDR1 and CDR2 sequences are DFQATT and SNEGSKA (reference sequence). V was cut by 4 bases and J by 2 bases, with 9 bases left in between. The CDR3 DNA is TGCAGTGCTACCTACAGGGCCTACGAGCAGTACTTC. It translates to CSATYRAYEQYF.

The chain is built from TRBV10-3 and TRBJ1-3; a weak D match, TRBD1 (6 bases). Per the germline V gene, CDR1 is ENHRY and CDR2 is SYGVKD. This CDR3 comprises 13 residues. Trimming removed 6 bases at V and 1 base at J, with 7 bases between. CDR3 nucleotides: TGTGCCATCAGACAGGGTTCTGGAAACACCATATATTTT. It specifies CAIRQGSGNTIYF.

The V and J genes are TRBV20-1 and TRBJ2-1; 10 bases align to TRBD2. Germline CDR1 DFQATT, CDR2 SNEGSKA (reference sequence). The CDR3 runs to 15 residues. V gave up 1 base and J gave up 9 bases; unmatched junction bases: 9. The CDR3 here is CSARASGRARGEQFF. The CDR3 DNA follows: TGCAGTGCTAGAGCGAGCGGGAGGGCCCGAGGTGAGCAGTTCTTC.

The gene calls are TRBV30 and TRBJ1-2; D gene unclear. V was clipped by 0 bases and J by 8 bases, with 13 bases between them. The CDR3 totals 13 residues. CDR1 GTSNPN and CDR2 SVGIG come from the germline V gene (reference sequence). In DNA form, the CDR3 reads TGTGCCTGGAGTGTACTTCGACATCGGGGCTACACCTTC. Its translation: CAWSVLRHRGYTF.

This clonotype was detected ten times or more. The V call is TRBV29-1, the J call TRBJ2-4; 7 positions agree with TRBD1. The junction had 9 bases not matched to a gene; V was cut back by 4 bases and J by 0 bases. Germline V gene lookup returns CDR1 SQVTM and CDR2 ANQGSEA. The CDR3 loop spans 16 amino acids. The CDR3 nucleotides read TGCAGCGTTGCAGGGACAGATAATCTAGCCAAAAACATTCAGTACTTC. This sequence encodes CSVAGTDNLAKNIQYF.

The rearrangement joins TRBV10-3 to TRBJ2-5; D remains unclear. The CDR3 sequence is 11 residues long. Trimming left V 4 bases short and J 3 bases short, with 3 bases between. Per the germline V gene, CDR1 is ENHRY and CDR2 is SYGVKD. The CDR3 loop is CAISAKETQYF. In DNA form, the CDR3 reads TGTGCCATCAGTGCCAAAGAGACCCAGTACTTC.

To note about this clonotype: Mismatch with germline at one junction end may stem from a read error. V usage is TRBV27 and J usage is TRBJ2-1, with TRBD1 as a possible D gene (5 bases). The J call may be incorrect, as the DNA end agrees better with TRBJ2-7. CDR1 and CDR2 (germline): MNHEY, SMNVEV (reference sequence). The CDR3 totals 13 residues. In nucleotides, the CDR3 is TGTACCAGCAGTTTACAGGTGGCCTACGAGCAGTACTTC. Its translation is CTSSLQVAYEQYF.

This clonotype was found a few times. This chain joins TRBV5-1 and TRBJ1-4; unclear D gene. Germline CDR1 SGHRS, CDR2 YFSETQ. Trimming stripped 3 bases from V and 8 bases from J, with 14 bases between. The CDR3 consists of 14 residues. Here the CDR3 DNA reads TGCGCCAGCAGCTATATCCGGGCCGACGAAAAACTGTTTTTT. It translates to CASSYIRADEKLFF.

This clonotype appeared a few times. The J gene is TRBJ2-3, the V gene TRBV12-3 or TRBV12-4; 10 bases are a match to TRBD2. Unmatched junction bases numbered 5, after V lost 5 bases and J lost 0 bases. The CDR3 runs 16 residues. CDR3 in DNA: TGTGCCAGCAGTCTCGGACTAGCGGAGAGCACAGATACGCAGTATTTT. It yields the protein CASSLGLAESTDTQYF.

The chain combines TRBV7-2 with TRBJ2-1; D is possibly TRBD1 or TRBD2 (5 bases each). This CDR3 region has 16 residues. The V and J ends lost 5 bases and 3 bases respectively, with 17 bases between them. Germline V gives CDR1 SGHTA, CDR2 FQGNSA. CDR3 residues: CASSPTGRVIYNEQFF. The DNA of the CDR3 is TGTGCCAGCAGCCCCACGGGACGGGTCATCTACAATGAGCAGTTCTTC.

In its sample, this clonotype was seen a few times. One junction end disagrees with the germline gene, perhaps due to a read error. In DNA, the CDR3 is TGTAGTGCTGGCCGGTCTACCCTTGGCTCCTATAATTCACCCCTCCACTTT. Its protein product is CSAGRSTLGSYNSPLHF. The V call is TRBV20-1, the J call TRBJ1-6; D uncertain. Germline V gives CDR1 DFQATT, CDR2 SNEGSKA (reference sequence). The CDR3 consists of 17 residues.

In nucleotides, the CDR3 is TGCGCCAGCAGCTTAGACAGGGGCTTCGGAAAACTGTTTTTT. This translates into CASSLDRGFGKLFF. The chain couples TRBV5-1 to TRBJ1-4, with TRBD1 identical over 8 bases. The junction had 7 bases not matched to a gene; V was cut back by 2 bases and J by 10 bases. The germline V gene encodes CDR1 SGHRS and CDR2 YFSETQ. This CDR3 is 14 amino acids long. Full variable domain (rest looked up from reference TRBV5-1 and TRBJ1-4): KAGVTQTPRYLIKTRGQQVTLSCSPISGHRSVSWYQQTPGQGLQFLFEYFSETQRNKGNFPGRFSGRQFSNSRSEMNVSTLELGDSALYLCASSLDRGFGKLFFGSGTQLSVL.

This clonotype showed up just a few times. The chain uses TRBV12-3 or TRBV12-4 and TRBJ1-4; D is possibly TRBD1 (6 bases). This CDR3 comprises 15 residues. Deletions cut 5 bases from V and 4 bases from J, with 14 bases between. As DNA, the CDR3 is TGTGCCAGCAGTCCGAGGAGGGGGATTAATGAAAAACTGTTTTTT. Its translation: CASSPRRGINEKLFF.

The chain has TRBV5-5 and TRBJ2-1; 7 bases align to TRBD1. V gave up 1 base and J gave up 5 bases; unmatched junction bases: 3. The germline V gene encodes CDR1 SGHKS and CDR2 YYEKEE (reference sequence). This CDR3 has 14 residues. The CDR3 region is CASSLWDSNNEQFF. CDR3 coding DNA: TGTGCCAGCAGCTTGTGGGACAGCAACAATGAGCAGTTCTTC.

The CDR3 region is CASSQKGGTGQNTGELFF. The CDR3 region has the DNA TGTGCCAGCAGTCAAAAGGGGGGGACAGGGCAGAACACCGGGGAGCTGTTTTTT. The V call is TRBV6-1, the J call TRBJ2-2; 9 bases are a match to TRBD1. Germline CDR1 MNHNS, CDR2 SASEGT. With 5 bases clipped from V and 1 base from J, the junction kept 11 bases outside the gene matches. The CDR3 is 18 residues long.

The table lists this clonotype with a few counts. One junction end does not reproduce the germline sequence, and a read error may be involved. The gene calls are TRBV7-8 and TRBJ2-5; D possibly corresponds to TRBD2 (6 bases). The CDR3 runs to 15 residues. Germline loops: CDR1 SGHVS, CDR2 FQNEAQ. The CDR3 nucleotides read TGTGCCAGTAGCCCGATACTTGGGGAGTCTCGGGAGCAGTGCTTC. Its protein is CASSPILGESREQCF.

The CDR3 DNA is TGTGCCAGCAGCTTTGGCGGGAGTTTGGATGAGCAGTTCTTC. Amino acids: CASSFGGSLDEQFF. The chain has TRBV5-6 and TRBJ2-1; 7 bases are a match to TRBD2. The CDR3 consists of 14 residues. Trimming cost V 2 bases and J 8 bases; bases outside gene matches: 7. Germline V gives CDR1 SGHDT, CDR2 YYEEEE.

Of note for this clonotype: A read error may account for a junction end that differs from germline. The gene calls are TRBV30 and TRBJ1-1; D call uncertain. Germline V gives CDR1 GTSNPN, CDR2 SVGIG (reference sequence). This CDR3 is built from 13 residues. The CDR3 spells CAWSAVGMAEASF. CDR3 in DNA: TGTGCCTGGAGTGCAGTAGGGATGGCGGAAGCTTCCTTT.

The chain uses TRBV11-2 and TRBJ2-1, with a tentative D call TRBD2 (6 bases). The CDR3 contains 15 residues. In germline, CDR1 is SGHAT, CDR2 FQNNGV. V dropped 4 bases and J dropped 3 bases, with 13 bases sitting between them. This CDR3 reads CASSSVRGNYNEQFF. The CDR3, as DNA: TGTGCCAGCAGCTCCGTACGGGGGAACTACAATGAGCAGTTCTTC.

This clonotype was picked up a small number of times. V is TRBV24-1 and J is TRBJ2-3; TRBD2 matches at 8 bases. Germline lookup yields CDR1 KGHDR and CDR2 SFDVKD. Germline trimming cut 4 bases from V and 2 bases from J; bases unmatched to any gene: 7. The CDR3 is 16 residues long. Here the CDR3 reads CATSEVAGMLTDTQYF. CDR3 DNA: TGTGCCACCAGTGAGGTAGCGGGGATGCTCACAGATACGCAGTATTTT.

This clonotype was detected many times. This chain links TRBV29-1 with TRBJ2-5, with D hard to call. Germline lookup yields CDR1 SQVTM and CDR2 ANQGSEA. The CDR3 contains 12 residues. Trimming took off 2 bases at V and 0 bases at J, with 4 bases between the two ends. The CDR3 coding sequence is TGCAGCGTTGAACCCAACCAAGAGACCCAGTACTTC. Its translation: CSVEPNQETQYF.

This clonotype was seen a few times. This chain connects TRBV7-2 to TRBJ2-2; D gene uncertain. V shed 5 bases and J shed 0 bases, with 10 bases lying between them. Germline V gives CDR1 SGHTA, CDR2 FQGNSA. CDR3 length: 15 amino acids. CDR3 sequence: CASSHRTANTGELFF. In DNA, the CDR3 is TGTGCCAGCAGCCACAGAACAGCGAACACCGGGGAGCTGTTTTTT.

V gene TRBV5-1 combines with J gene TRBJ2-3; perhaps TRBD1 as D (6 bases). The CDR3 covers 14 residues. Trimming took 5 bases from V and 4 from J, leaving 14 bases between them. From germline, CDR1 is SGHRS and CDR2 YFSETQ. CDR3 amino acids: CASRPQGQADTQYF. Written as DNA, the CDR3 is TGCGCCAGCAGACCACAGGGCCAGGCAGATACGCAGTATTTT.